What follows is one TCR beta chain and its context. Germline assignment: CDR1 SGHTA and CDR2 FQGNSA. V was trimmed by 3 bases and J by 3 bases, leaving 12 bases between them. The CDR3 extends over 15 amino acids. The entry originates in a study of early stage breast cancer tumors. The method was immunoSEQ multiplex PCR; TCRdb's version includes in-frame clones alone and lacks a portion of them. Among 51,000 or so clones listed, 83% were seen once. The sequenced sample was blood. The TCR was taken from a person aged 50-59 years with breast cancer. The chain joins TRBV7-2 to TRBJ1-5, with a possible D match to TRBD1 (5 bases). The CDR3: CASSLRGRDNQPQHF. In DNA form, the CDR3 reads TGTGCCAGCAGCTTGAGGGGAAGGGACAATCAGCCCCAGCATTTT.